This entry features one TCR beta chain sequence. This entry comes from a study of radiotherapy plus CTLA-4 blockade in lung cancer. The germline V gene encodes CDR1 GTSNPN and CDR2 SVGIG (reference sequence). V trimming: 2 bases; J trimming: 2 bases; junction bases outside the gene matches: 5. The CDR3 runs 14 residues. Clones were read by immunoSEQ multiplex PCR, and TCRdb kept only the in-frame ones, dropping some. The table has roughly 54,000 clones, approximately 85% seen once. This clonotype originated in a human donor with non-small cell lung cancer whose response to radiotherapy plus ipilimumab could not be evaluated. This chain connects TRBV30 to TRBJ2-7; 8 bases match TRBD2. The sequencing used peripheral blood, collected from a patient treated with radiotherapy plus ipilimumab. In DNA, the CDR3 is TGTGCCTGGAGTCCCGGGGGGGATGCCTACGAGCAGTACTTC. Translated: CAWSPGGDAYEQYF.